The 11 T cell receptor beta chains below were found in one sample sequenced in a study of T-cell reconstitution after alpha-beta-depleted transplantation in children. The TCRbeta library was prepared with unique molecular identifiers. TCRdb independently ran MiXCR on the PCR reads; one entry per CDR3 protein. The sample lists 600,000 to 700,000 distinct CDR3 sequences; approximately 16% were seen once. The sample here was PBMCs from the stem cell graft donor, taken from the stem cell graft. The receptors originated from a human donor who donated a stem cell graft to a child with acute myeloid leukemia.

This CDR3 reads CSAKPGQGIGPRNQPQHF. CDR3 DNA: TGCAGTGCTAAACCGGGACAGGGAATTGGTCCCCGCAATCAGCCCCAGCATTTT. The V and J genes are TRBV20-1 and TRBJ1-5; 9 bases fit TRBD1. Germline trimming cut 4 bases from V and 2 bases from J; bases unmatched to any gene: 15. The CDR3 loop spans 18 amino acids. Germline CDR1 and CDR2: DFQATT and SNEGSKA (reference sequence).

There are many counts of this clonotype. The chain couples TRBV20-1 to TRBJ1-6; 8 nucleotides align to TRBD1. The trim removed 0 bases at V and 7 bases at J, leaving 2 bases unmatched. There are 14 residues in the CDR3. From germline, CDR1 is DFQATT and CDR2 SNEGSKA (reference sequence). The chain's CDR3 is CSARDRGRNSPLHF. DNA of the CDR3: TGCAGTGCTAGAGACAGGGGGCGAAATTCACCCCTCCACTTT.

This clonotype was recorded many times. The genes are TRBV7-2 and TRBJ2-3; D uncertain. Trimming cost V 1 base and J 1 base, with 9 bases left between them. The germline CDR1 and CDR2 sequences are SGHTA and FQGNSA. The CDR3 has 15 residues. This CDR3 reads CASSLGAAGTDTQYF. The CDR3 region has the DNA TGTGCCAGCAGCTTAGGTGCGGCAGGCACAGATACGCAGTATTTT.

V and J are TRBV7-8 and TRBJ1-1, with unresolved D. Germline CDR1 and CDR2: SGHVS and FQNEAQ. The V and J ends lost 5 bases and 0 bases respectively, with 13 bases between them. The CDR3 has 15 amino acids. The CDR3 DNA follows: TGTGCCAGCAGCCAAAGACACAACCTGAACACTGAAGCTTTCTTT. Residues: CASSQRHNLNTEAFF.

This clonotype has only a few counts. The chain links TRBV28 to TRBJ2-3; 7 bases line up with TRBD1. From germline, CDR1 is MDHEN and CDR2 SYDVKM. The CDR3 has 16 amino acids. V gave up 5 bases and J gave up 2 bases; unmatched junction bases: 10. For the CDR3, the DNA is TGTGCCAGCAGTCCACAGGGGATGGGGTCCACAGATACGCAGTATTTT. Its protein product is CASSPQGMGSTDTQYF. The full variable domain, completed using reference TRBV28 and TRBJ2-3, is DVKVTQSSRYLVKRTGEKVFLECVQDMDHENMFWYRQDPGLGLRLIYFSYDVKMKEKGDIPEGYSVSREKKERFSLILESASTNQTSMYLCASSPQGMGSTDTQYFGPGTRLTVL.

This clonotype was detected a few times. The gene calls are TRBV7-2 and TRBJ2-7, with TRBD1 matching over 9 bases. The V segment lost 3 bases and the J segment 6 bases; nucleotides outside the gene matches: 9. This CDR3 is 15 amino acids long. The germline V gene has CDR1 SGHTA and CDR2 FQGNSA. Here the CDR3 DNA reads TGTGCCAGCAGCTTCATTAGACAGGGGGTGGGCGAGCAGTACTTC. As protein: CASSFIRQGVGEQYF.

The genes are TRBV28 and TRBJ1-3, with D hard to call. The V end was cut by 4 bases, the J end by 0 bases, with 10 bases between. Germline V lookup: CDR1 MDHEN, CDR2 SYDVKM. This CDR3 is built from 15 residues. CDR3 bases: TGTGCCAGCAGTTCTGCGGGAAGCTCTGGAAACACCATATATTTT. Translated: CASSSAGSSGNTIYF.

This clonotype has a handful of counts. The CDR3 loop is CASSSGAGYNSPLHF. Here the CDR3 DNA reads TGTGCCAGCAGCTCTGGAGCAGGGTATAATTCACCCCTCCACTTT. This chain joins TRBV7-2 and TRBJ1-6; the D gene is possibly TRBD1 (5 bases). The ends were cut back, 4 bases at V and 4 bases at J, with 11 bases in the middle. The CDR3 runs to 15 residues. CDR1 SGHTA and CDR2 FQGNSA come from the germline V gene.

The V call is TRBV12-3 or TRBV12-4, the J call TRBJ1-1, with D unclear. The CDR3 length is 15 residues. V lost 2 bases, J lost 4 bases, and 14 bases lay in between. In DNA form, the CDR3 reads TGTGCCAGCAGTTTAAGCTCCCGGGGAACCACTGAAGCTTTCTTT. This sequence encodes CASSLSSRGTTEAFF.

A note on this clonotype: One end of the junction is discordant with germline, which a read error may explain. The chain uses TRBV29-1 and TRBJ2-3; maybe TRBD2 (5 bases). The CDR3 loop spans 13 amino acids. Germline CDR1 reads SQVTM; CDR2 reads ANQGSEA. CDR3 DNA: TGCAGCGTTGCGGACTGGTTCGGGGATATGCAGTATTTT. This encodes CSVADWFGDMQYF.

This clonotype was picked up a small number of times. V gene TRBV20-1 combines with J gene TRBJ2-5, with D perhaps matching TRBD1 (6 bases). CDR1 DFQATT and CDR2 SNEGSKA come from the germline V gene (reference sequence). The CDR3 contains 13 residues. The CDR3 DNA is TGCAGCAGTCAAGCAGGGGACCAAGAGACCCAGTACTTC. Encoded protein: CSSQAGDQETQYF.